Following are 20 T cell receptor beta chains from one sample sequenced in a study of tumor-infiltrating lymphocytes in primary liver carcinoma. The researchers produced TCR beta cDNA from 500 to 550 ng total RNA with a constant-region primer. Sequencing libraries for TCR beta derived from three nested multiplex PCR rounds that used slightly modified ARM-PCR. With TRBV1-TRBV30 forward primers and a C-beta reverse primer, the first two PCR rounds were run for 10 cycles each. One entry per CDR3 protein, called by TCRdb with MiXCR from the multiplex PCR reads. The sample consists of about 130,000 distinct CDR3 sequences, 64% of them appearing once. DNA and RNA were both co-extracted from about 19-30 mg of bulk tissue that had not been sorted. The sequenced material came from liver tumor tissue from sampling region 3. Subset meaning: tumor region T3, left-lateral pole. The origin of the receptors is a woman in her fifties or sixties with primary liver carcinoma and hepatitis B virus infection.

With respect to this clonotype: A read error may account for a junction end that differs from germline. The chain links TRBV11-3 to TRBJ2-1; D is unclear. There are 11 residues in the CDR3. Germline V gene lookup returns CDR1 SGHNT and CDR2 YENEEA. CDR3 region: CASSPFDEQSF. CDR3 sequence (DNA): TGTGCCAGCAGCCCCTTCGATGAGCAGTCCTTC. Full variable domain (outside the CDR3, taken from reference TRBV11-3 and TRBJ2-1): EAGVVQSPRYKIIEKKQPVAFWCNPISGHNTLYWYLQNLGQGPELLIRYENEEAVDDSQLPKDRFSAERLKGVDSTLKIQPAELGDSAVYLCASSPFDEQSFGPGTRLTVL.

There are many counts of this clonotype. CDR3 nucleotide sequence: TGTGCCAGTGACCGTAGCGGGGGCGGGGAGCTGTTTTTT. It is translated as CASDRSGGGELFF. The rearrangement joins TRBV6-1 to TRBJ2-2; TRBD2 matches 9 bases. The CDR3 is 13 amino acids. Germline CDR1 and CDR2: MNHNS and SASEGT. Trimming took 9 bases from V and 7 from J; bases not matched to a gene: 6.

On this clonotype: The junction departs from germline at one end; a sequencing error may be responsible. The gene calls are TRBV28 and TRBJ1-3, with a possible D match to TRBD1 (6 bases). Looked up from germline, CDR1 is MDHEN and CDR2 is SYDVKM. There are 17 residues in the CDR3. CDR3: CANSFRRYRVEGNTIYF. CDR3 DNA sequence: TGTGCCAACAGTTTTCGCCGATACAGGGTTGAAGGAAACACCATATATTTT.

As regards this clonotype: This may arise from a read error, as a much more abundant clone is one base away. The V call is TRBV10-2, the J call TRBJ1-6; unclear D gene. CDR1 is WSHSY, CDR2 SAAADI, per germline. CDR3 size: 16 residues. CDR3 sequence: CASSVSLLDGDSPLYF. In nucleotides, the CDR3 is TGCGCCAGCAGTGTCTCGTTGTTGGACGGTGATTCACCCCTCTACTTT.

A word on this clonotype: One junction end does not reproduce the germline sequence, and a read error may be involved. The chain joins TRBV29-1 to TRBJ2-2, with unresolved D. CDR1 and CDR2 from the germline V gene are SQVTM and ANQGSEA. The CDR3 has 13 residues. The CDR3: CGVTGPSGGELFF. Here the CDR3 DNA reads TGCGGCGTCACTGGGCCCTCGGGCGGGGAGCTGTTTTTT.

The chain is built from TRBV28 and TRBJ2-1; 9 bases agree with TRBD1. Per germline, CDR1 MDHEN and CDR2 SYDVKM. After removal of 6 bases from V and 10 bases from J, the junction contained 10 bases not matched to a gene. The CDR3 has 14 amino acids. The CDR3, as DNA: TGTGCCAGCAGGATACAGGGGGCCGTTTCCGAGCAGTTCTTC. Its translation is CASRIQGAVSEQFF.

The chain has TRBV11-3 and TRBJ2-7; 12 nucleotides agree with TRBD1. The CDR3 is made up of 15 amino acids. CDR1 and CDR2 from the germline V gene are SGHNT and YENEEA. DNA of the CDR3: TGTGTCGGCAGCTTAGGGACAGGGGGCTCCATCGAGCAGTACTTC. Translation: CVGSLGTGGSIEQYF.

This clonotype was recorded once. This chain joins TRBV20-1 and TRBJ2-1; 9 bases align to TRBD1. Per the germline V gene, CDR1 is DFQATT and CDR2 is SNEGSKA (reference sequence). V lost 4 bases to trimming and J lost 9 bases; unmatched junction nucleotides: 13. CDR3 size: 15 residues. The CDR3 loop is CSANDPGTGSGEQFF. The DNA for the CDR3 is TGCAGTGCTAATGACCCCGGGACAGGGTCCGGTGAGCAGTTCTTC.

The CDR3 is CASSLESKGTRTDTQYF. The DNA of the CDR3 is TGTGCCAGCAGCTTAGAGTCTAAAGGGACTAGAACAGATACGCAGTATTTT. This sequence joins TRBV11-2 and TRBJ2-3, with 8 bases fitting TRBD2. CDR3 length equals 17 residues. Germline CDR1 SGHAT, CDR2 FQNNGV. Trimming at V came to 0 bases and at J to 3 bases, leaving 8 bases not matched to a gene. Full variable domain (remainder filled in from reference TRBV11-2 and TRBJ2-3): EAGVAQSPRYKIIEKRQSVAFWCNPISGHATLYWYQQILGQGPKLLIQFQNNGVVDDSQLPKDRFSAERLKGVDSTLKIQPAKLEDSAVYLCASSLESKGTRTDTQYFGPGTRLTVL.

This clonotype was recorded many times. The DNA for the CDR3 is TGTGCCAGCAGTTACCCGAGTAGCGGGAGTCGGTATGAGCAGTTCTTC. This translates into CASSYPSSGSRYEQFF. The J gene is TRBJ2-1, the V gene TRBV6-2 or TRBV6-3; TRBD2 matches 9 bases. The CDR3 totals 16 residues. V was pared by 2 bases and J by 8 bases, with 10 bases of the junction left unmatched. CDR1 and CDR2 (germline): MNHEY, SVGEGT.

The V call is TRBV11-2, the J call TRBJ2-1, with D tentatively TRBD2 (5 bases). Germline CDR1 SGHAT, CDR2 FQNNGV. The germline V and J ends were trimmed by 8 bases and 0 bases, with 11 bases remaining between them. The CDR3 runs 14 residues. CDR3 sequence (DNA): TGTGCCAGCCTGCAGCGGAGCTCCTACAATGAGCAGTTCTTC. It encodes CASLQRSSYNEQFF.

Notes on this clonotype: This clone may be a read error of a much larger clone one base away. The rearrangement joins TRBV5-1 to TRBJ2-1; TRBD1 matches 8 bases. The length of the CDR3 is 13 residues. Trimming at V came to 4 bases and at J to 12 bases, leaving 9 bases not matched to a gene. From germline, CDR1 is SGHRS and CDR2 YFSETQ. This chain's CDR3 is CASSIDRGLAQFF. The CDR3 nucleotides read TGCGCCAGCAGCATCGACAGGGGCTTAGCGCAGTTCTTC.

Many counts were recorded for this clonotype. The chain couples TRBV6-1 to TRBJ1-2; D ambiguous. With 4 bases removed from V and 2 bases from J, the gap between germline ends came to 8 bases. CDR1 and CDR2 from the germline V gene are MNHNS and SASEGT. This CDR3 is 13 amino acids long. CDR3 bases: TGTGCCAGCAGTGGGACCGAGAACTATGGCTACACCTTC. Protein: CASSGTENYGYTF.

This clonotype has at least ten counts. V gene TRBV5-1 combines with J gene TRBJ2-1; 14 nucleotides line up with TRBD2. The germline V gene has CDR1 SGHRS and CDR2 YFSETQ. This CDR3 spans 16 amino acids. The V segment lost 4 bases and the J segment 9 bases; nucleotides outside the gene matches: 9. CDR3 DNA: TGCGCCAGCAGCACCCCGGGACTAGCGGGAGCTTCTGAGCAGTTCTTC. Encoded protein: CASSTPGLAGASEQFF.

This clonotype was observed many times. The rearrangement uses TRBV10-3 and TRBJ1-2, with a possible D match to TRBD1 (5 bases). The CDR3 consists of 13 residues. V was shortened by 6 bases and J by 0 bases, with 8 bases between the two germline ends. CDR1 is ENHRY and CDR2 is SYGVKD in the germline V gene. The CDR3 protein is CAIRGPTNYGYTF. CDR3 DNA sequence: TGTGCCATCAGGGGACCCACTAACTATGGCTACACCTTC.

The rearrangement links TRBV28 to TRBJ2-7; 11 bases match TRBD2. Losses at the gene ends were 7 bases for V and 4 bases for J; bases not matched to a gene: 9. The germline CDR1 and CDR2 sequences are MDHEN and SYDVKM. CDR3 size: 15 residues. In nucleotides, the CDR3 is TGTGCCAGCAAAACCATGAGACTAGCGGGGTACGAGCAGTACTTC. Its translation: CASKTMRLAGYEQYF.

Comments on this clonotype: This may come from a read error, since a much larger clone is one base off. The chain employs TRBV12-3 or TRBV12-4 and TRBJ1-1; 11 positions agree with TRBD1. There are 14 residues in the CDR3. V shed 6 bases and J 9 bases; nucleotides not matched to a gene: 9. The CDR3 sequence is CASSRTGGDGKAFF. The CDR3, as DNA: TGTGCCAGCAGCCGGACAGGGGGCGATGGTAAAGCTTTCTTT.

The V and J genes are TRBV28 and TRBJ2-1; 8 bases map to TRBD2. This CDR3 is built from 13 residues. Germline V lookup: CDR1 MDHEN, CDR2 SYDVKM. The J segment lost 6 bases and the V segment lost 5 bases, leaving 3 bases of the junction unmatched. The CDR3 protein is CASSMSGSNEQFF. The CDR3 DNA sequence: TGTGCCAGCAGTATGAGCGGGAGCAATGAGCAGTTCTTC.

On this clonotype: One junction end does not reproduce the germline sequence, and a read error may be involved. The CDR3 protein is CASSLNREIDTQYF. CDR3 bases: TGTGCTAGCAGCTTAAATAGGGAGATCGATACGCAGTATTTT. J is TRBJ2-3 and V is TRBV11-2; possibly TRBD2 for D (5 bases). The germline CDR1 and CDR2 sequences are SGHAT and FQNNGV. This CDR3 is built from 14 residues.

Ten or more counts support this clonotype. V gene TRBV29-1 combines with J gene TRBJ1-5; D is unresolved. Trimming shortened V by 7 bases and J by 7 bases, and 17 bases separated the two germline ends. From germline, CDR1 is SQVTM and CDR2 ANQGSEA. CDR3 size: 13 residues. CDR3 residues: CSASKGVGQPQHF. The CDR3, as DNA: TGCAGCGCCTCCAAGGGTGTCGGGCAGCCCCAGCATTTT.